This T cell receptor beta chain was sequenced for a study of metastatic and nonmetastatic thyroid tumors. Background on the study: Samples came from malignant and benign thyroid patients, and repertoires were compared across blood and tumor or nodule tissue.

In the original processing: Differences in CDR3 between clinicopathological groups were drawn on to build a classifier intended to discriminate distant-metastatic papillary thyroid cancer patients. TCRdb recomputed clones from the PCR reads via MiXCR. These V and J calls are TCRdb output, not the study's own analysis. This table has approximately 21,000 clones, around 18% appearing once. Each patient came to thyroid surgery without any prior treatment (of any kind). Germline V lookup: CDR1 SGDLS, CDR2 YYNGEE. This CDR3 is 14 amino acids long. Trimming removed 4 bases at V and 3 bases at J, with 14 bases between. Study-wide points: Versus benign nodules, malignant thyroid tumors reportedly had significantly higher TCR beta diversity, in blood and tumor.

This clone was counted many times. Its antigen is not identified. The identical CDR3 is also encoded by other nucleotide sequences in the sample. Sequencing used blood. This TCR was recovered from a male donor with papillary thyroid cancer or a benign thyroid nodule (not recorded which). Some clones in this sample may be carry-over from other donors' samples. This rearrangement joins TRBV9 to TRBJ2-7, with D possibly matching TRBD1 (5 bases). In DNA, the CDR3 is TGTGCCAGCAGCATTCCTTCGACAGTCTACGAGCAGTACTTC. This codes for CASSIPSTVYEQYF.